Listed below are T cell receptor beta chains from one sample, sequenced in a study of blood T cell repertoires in COVID-19. Some clones are missing from TCRdb's copy, which holds only in-frame ones; the method was immunoSEQ multiplex PCR. Of about 180,000 clones listed, approximately 89% were seen once; the top ten hold 3.5% to 5%. The sample was peripheral blood. These receptors were obtained from a woman in her 30s with acute or convalescent COVID-19. Each CDR3 is given with its conserved first and last residue. Fields, in order: D gene, V gene, CDR3 protein. D genes are given only for firm matches.

D: -
V: TRBV9
CDR3: CASSETVSGNTIYF

D: -
V: TRBV3-1/TRBV3-2
CDR3: CASSQDGGSYSPLHF

D: TRBD2
V: TRBV5-1
CDR3: CASSLVSGRSYEQYF

D: -
V: TRBV5-1
CDR3: CASSLVGQDTQYF

D: TRBD2
V: TRBV27
CDR3: CASYSGGEGETQYF

D: -
V: TRBV11-2
CDR3: CASSLDSDYEQYF

D: -
V: TRBV7-2
CDR3: CASSPGGGNQPQHF

D: -
V: TRBV2
CDR3: CASSDSPGETTIYF

D: -
V: TRBV18
CDR3: CASSPRSGDEQYF

D: TRBD2
V: TRBV7-2
CDR3: CASSFYGLAGVAQYF

D: TRBD2
V: TRBV29-1
CDR3: CSVAGTSSGELFF

D: TRBD2
V: TRBV5-5
CDR3: CASSLEAGVRTGELFF

D: TRBD1
V: TRBV27
CDR3: CASRQGAYEQYF

D: TRBD2
V: TRBV7-8
CDR3: CASSGYWGTRGIGELFF

D: TRBD2
V: TRBV14
CDR3: CASSQLKETSLEYYEQYF

D: -
V: TRBV2
CDR3: CASALYSNQPQHF

D: -
V: TRBV4-1
CDR3: CASSQGADLRGTKNIQYF

D: -
V: TRBV5-1
CDR3: CASSLFQGGTEAFF

D: -
V: TRBV30
CDR3: CAWKRGSSTGELFF

D: TRBD1
V: TRBV20-1
CDR3: CSASEGADQPQHF

D: TRBD1
V: TRBV5-6
CDR3: CASTQDRNSPLHF

D: TRBD2
V: TRBV7-2
CDR3: CASSPSGLETGELFF

D: -
V: TRBV20-1
CDR3: CSASEGVNSNQPQHF

D: -
V: TRBV3-1/TRBV3-2
CDR3: CASSRRGSYEQYF

D: -
V: TRBV6-5
CDR3: CASSYSSPGGNQPQHF

D: TRBD2
V: TRBV18
CDR3: CASSPTSGGYNEQFF

D: -
V: TRBV29-1
CDR3: CSVGTPNTGELFF

D: TRBD1
V: TRBV2
CDR3: CAGTQGAETQYF

D: -
V: TRBV19
CDR3: CASSNGQQANSPLHF

D: -
V: TRBV5-6
CDR3: CASSLTLRTGELFF

D: -
V: TRBV10-3
CDR3: CAISAHREGTEAFF

D: TRBD1
V: TRBV28
CDR3: CASTLPGGIKDYTF

D: -
V: TRBV3-1/TRBV3-2
CDR3: CASSQTTEGYGYTF

D: TRBD1
V: TRBV28
CDR3: CASRTGQGYGYTF

D: -
V: TRBV20-1
CDR3: CSARDSVEAFF

D: TRBD1
V: TRBV4-1
CDR3: CASSQDAGQGNQPQHF

D: -
V: TRBV6-5
CDR3: CASRRTAGNTIYF

D: TRBD1
V: TRBV24-1
CDR3: CATSDPPGQGAREQFF

D: -
V: TRBV27
CDR3: CATRTATEAFF